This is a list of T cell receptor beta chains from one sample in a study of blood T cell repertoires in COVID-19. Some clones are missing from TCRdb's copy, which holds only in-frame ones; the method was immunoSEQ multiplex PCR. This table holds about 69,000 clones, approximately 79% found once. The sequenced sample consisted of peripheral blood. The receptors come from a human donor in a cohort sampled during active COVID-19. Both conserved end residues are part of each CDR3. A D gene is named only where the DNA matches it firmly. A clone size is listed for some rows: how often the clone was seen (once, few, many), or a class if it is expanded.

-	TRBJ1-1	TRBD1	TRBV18	TGTGCCAGCTCGCGGACAGGGGGCACTGAAGCTTTCTTT	CASSRTGGTEAFF
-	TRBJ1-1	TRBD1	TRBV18	TGTGCCAGCTCACGAACTCCGGGACAGGGGGCATTAAGTAGCCTGTCAGCTTTCTTT	CASSRTPGQGALSSLSAFF
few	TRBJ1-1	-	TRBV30	TGTGCCTGGAGTTTTAGACCGGGACAAGAAGCTTTCTTT	CAWSFRPGQEAFF
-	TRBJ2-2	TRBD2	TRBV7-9	TGTGCCAGCAGCCCCTGGGGGGGTCTTACCGGGGAGCTGTTTTTT	CASSPWGGLTGELFF
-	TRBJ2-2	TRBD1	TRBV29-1	TGCAGCGTTGGCCCCCCGACAGGGTTCACCGGGGAGCTGTTTTTT	CSVGPPTGFTGELFF
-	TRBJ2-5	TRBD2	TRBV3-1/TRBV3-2	TGTGCCAGCAGCCAAGGTCTAGCGGGAACTGCCCCAAGGACCCAGTACTTC	CASSQGLAGTAPRTQYF
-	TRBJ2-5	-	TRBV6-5	TGTGCCAGCAGTTTTCTGACTAGTTGCGAGACCCAGTACTTC	CASSFLTSCETQYF
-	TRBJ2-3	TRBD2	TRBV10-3	TGTGCCATCACAGCTGGGGCGGGAGAGAGCACAGATACGCAGTATTTT	CAITAGAGESTDTQYF
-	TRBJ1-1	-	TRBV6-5	TGTGCCAGCAGTTCCGGAGGTGTTGAAGCTTTCTTT	CASSSGGVEAFF
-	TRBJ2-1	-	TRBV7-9	TGTGCCAGCAGCCCGTCGACAGTTTCTCCCTACAATGAGCAGTTCTTC	CASSPSTVSPYNEQFF
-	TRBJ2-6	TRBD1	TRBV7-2	TGTGCCAGCACCCCGGGACAGGGGTTTTTGCGGGCCAACGTCCTGACTTTC	CASTPGQGFLRANVLTF
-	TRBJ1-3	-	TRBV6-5	TGTGCCAGCAGTTACTCGATTCTCGGCTCTGGAAACACCATATATTTT	CASSYSILGSGNTIYF
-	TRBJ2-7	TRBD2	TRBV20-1	TGCAGTGCTAGTGTCCTAGCGGGGTCCGAGCAGTACTTC	CSASVLAGSEQYF
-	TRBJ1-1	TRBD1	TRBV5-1	TGCGCCAGCTCCCCGCCGGACAGGAAGGACACTGAAGCTTTCTTT	CASSPPDRKDTEAFF
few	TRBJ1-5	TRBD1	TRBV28	TGTGCCAGTCGACAGGGGGCCGATCAGCCCCAGCATTTT	CASRQGADQPQHF
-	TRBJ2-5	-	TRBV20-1	TGCAGTGCTTCGGACTCAGAGACCCAGTACTTC	CSASDSETQYF
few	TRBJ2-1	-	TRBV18	TGTGCCAGCTCACCAGGGTGGGTAGCAATCAATGAGCAGTTCTTC	CASSPGWVAINEQFF
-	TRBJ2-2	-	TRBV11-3	TGTGCCAGCAGCTTAAAGGGGCCCGGGGAGCTGTTTTTT	CASSLKGPGELFF
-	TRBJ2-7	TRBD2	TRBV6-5	TGTGCCAGCAGCCGACTAGCGGGAGGCGAGCAGTACTTC	CASSRLAGGEQYF
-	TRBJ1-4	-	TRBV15	TGTGCCACCAGCAGAGATCGGCAGGGCGGTGAAAAACTGTTTTTT	CATSRDRQGGEKLFF
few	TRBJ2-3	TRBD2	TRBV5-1	TGCGCCAGCAGCTTGGTAACTAGCGGGCTCCCAGATACGCAGTATTTT	CASSLVTSGLPDTQYF
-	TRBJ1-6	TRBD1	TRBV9	TGTGCCAGCACCGTCGGGACAGGGGGGAATTCACCCCTCCACTTT	CASTVGTGGNSPLHF
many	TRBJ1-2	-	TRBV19	TGTGCCAGTAGTACCATACAGGGAAACTATGGCTACACCTTC	CASSTIQGNYGYTF
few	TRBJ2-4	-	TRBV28	TGTGCCACCGGGACAAGAAACATTCAGTACTTC	CATGTRNIQYF
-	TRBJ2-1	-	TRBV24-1	TGTGCCACCAGTGACCCCAGGGGTGGCGAGCAGTTCTTC	CATSDPRGGEQFF
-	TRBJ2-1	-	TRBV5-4	TGTGCCAGCAACCAGAACAATGAGCAGTTCTTC	CASNQNNEQFF
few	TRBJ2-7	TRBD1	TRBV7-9	TGTGCCAGCAGCCCTACAGGGGTCCTCCACGAGCAGTACTTC	CASSPTGVLHEQYF
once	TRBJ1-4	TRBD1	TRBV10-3	TGTGCCGCGACAGGGGGCGTTAATGAAAAACTGTTTTTT	CAATGGVNEKLFF
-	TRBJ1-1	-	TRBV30	TGTGCCTGGAAGGTGGGAGGGCTCATGAACACTGAAGCTTTCTTT	CAWKVGGLMNTEAFF
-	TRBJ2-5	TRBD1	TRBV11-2	TGTGCCAGCAGCTTAATGCGGGACAGGGGGGCAGAGACCCAGTACTTC	CASSLMRDRGAETQYF
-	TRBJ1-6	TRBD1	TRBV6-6	TGTGCCAGCAGAGAGGGGGCCGTTTTCGCACCCCTCCACTTT	CASREGAVFAPLHF
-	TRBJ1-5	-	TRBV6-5	TGTGCCAGCACCCGTCAGGATAGCAATCAGCCCCAGCATTTT	CASTRQDSNQPQHF
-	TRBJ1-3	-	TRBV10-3	TGTGCCATCAGTGAGACGGGGTTAACCATATATTTT	CAISETGLTIYF
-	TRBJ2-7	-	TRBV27	TGTGCCAGCAGTTCGGGGACACCGGGCTTCTACGAGCAGTACTTC	CASSSGTPGFYEQYF
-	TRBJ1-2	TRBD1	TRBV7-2	TGTGCCAGCAGCCCCGGGACAGCCAACTATGGCTACACCTTC	CASSPGTANYGYTF
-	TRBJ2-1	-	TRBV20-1	TGCAGTGCCAGTGGGGCGACAGGTCAGGAGCAGTTCTTC	CSASGATGQEQFF
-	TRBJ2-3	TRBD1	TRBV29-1	TGCAGCGTTGAACAGGGGGTGTCCTGGTCGGATACGCAGTATTTT	CSVEQGVSWSDTQYF
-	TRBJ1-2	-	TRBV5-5	TGTGCCAGCAGCTTAGAGGGTTTTAACTATGGCTACACCTTC	CASSLEGFNYGYTF
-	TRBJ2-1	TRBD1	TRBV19	TGTGCCACCCGACGCGGGGACAGGGGGCCAAGCTCCTACAATGAGCAGTTCTTC	CATRRGDRGPSSYNEQFF
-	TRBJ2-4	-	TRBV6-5	TGTGCCACCCTTGGACAGCTAGCCAAAAACATTCAGTACTTC	CATLGQLAKNIQYF
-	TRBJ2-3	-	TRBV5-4	TGTGCCAGCAGCGTAGCAGGGGCGGGAGATACGCAGTATTTT	CASSVAGAGDTQYF
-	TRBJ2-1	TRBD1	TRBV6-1	TGTGCCAGCAGTGAAAGGGGACAGGGGGCCATCCGTCGTATGAATGAGCAGTTCTTC	CASSERGQGAIRRMNEQFF
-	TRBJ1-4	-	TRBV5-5	TGTGCCAGCAGCTTGACTGACAGCGAAAAACTGTTTTTT	CASSLTDSEKLFF
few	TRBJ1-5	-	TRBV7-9	TGTGCCAGCAGCTCGGAGGGTAGCAAACAGCCCCAGCATTTT	CASSSEGSKQPQHF
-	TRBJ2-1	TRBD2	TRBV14	TGTGCCAGCAGCCAAGATGTGGGGGGGGATGAGCAGTTCTTC	CASSQDVGGDEQFF
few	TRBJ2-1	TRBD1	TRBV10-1	TGCGCCAGCAGTCCTGCAGGGGGCTCCTACAATGAGCAGTTCTTC	CASSPAGGSYNEQFF
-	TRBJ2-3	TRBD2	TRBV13	TGTGCCAGCAGCTCTGGACTAGCGGGAAAGCATACGCAGTATTTT	CASSSGLAGKHTQYF
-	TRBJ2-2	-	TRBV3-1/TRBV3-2	TGTGCCAGCAGCCCAGGGTTTCGGAACGGGGAGCTGTTTTTT	CASSPGFRNGELFF